Listed below are T cell receptor beta chains from one sample, sequenced in a study of shared clonotypes between healthy human individuals. The method was immunoSEQ multiplex PCR; TCRdb's version includes in-frame clones alone and lacks a portion of them. The profile shows nearly 1,000,000 clones, 76% of them singletons. Sequencing was done on a sample of memory CD4+ T cells sorted from blood. Source of these receptors: a man younger than 35 in good health. Both conserved end residues are part of each CDR3. The D gene is left open where the match is weak. Not all rows give a size; the values are once, few, many and, for expanded clones, a class.

CDR3nt | CDR3aa | j_gene | abundance | d_gene | len | v_gene
TGCAGCGTTGATAATGGCTACACCTTC | CSVDNGYTF | TRBJ1-2 | - | - | 9 | TRBV29-1
TGTGCCAGCAGCTTGGAAGGTGGTGCCTATGGCTACACCTTC | CASSLEGGAYGYTF | TRBJ1-2 | - | - | 14 | TRBV11-2
TGTGCCAGTAGTATAACACCGATCAATCAGCCCCAGCATTTT | CASSITPINQPQHF | TRBJ1-5 | few | - | 14 | TRBV19
TGCAGCGTTGTCCGGGACAGGGCCGACAATGAGCAGTTCTTC | CSVVRDRADNEQFF | TRBJ2-1 | - | TRBD1 | 14 | TRBV29-1
TGCGCCAGCAGCTCGACAGGGGGTTATAATTCACCCCTCCACTTT | CASSSTGGYNSPLHF | TRBJ1-6 | - | TRBD1 | 15 | TRBV5-1
TGTGCCAGCAGCGTCTCTTGGAGTTCAGATACGCAGTATTTT | CASSVSWSSDTQYF | TRBJ2-3 | - | - | 14 | TRBV7-9
TGCGCCAGCAGTCGGACTAGCGGGAATTTGGATGAGCAGTTCTTC | CASSRTSGNLDEQFF | TRBJ2-1 | - | TRBD2 | 15 | TRBV4-3
TGTGCCTGGACGAACGGTTTGTCCTACGAGCAGTACTTC | CAWTNGLSYEQYF | TRBJ2-7 | - | - | 13 | TRBV30
TGTGCTAGTGGTCGCGGGACAGGTGAAGCTTTCTTT | CASGRGTGEAFF | TRBJ1-1 | few | TRBD1 | 12 | TRBV12-5
TGTGCCAGCAGTCCGTCTTTTAGGGACAGGGGATCTAATGAAAAACTGTTTTTT | CASSPSFRDRGSNEKLFF | TRBJ1-4 | - | TRBD1 | 18 | TRBV27
TGTGCCACCAGCAGAGAAGGGACACGGAATGAAAAACTGTTTTTT | CATSREGTRNEKLFF | TRBJ1-4 | - | - | 15 | TRBV15
TGTGCCAGTAGGGGGTCGACATACCTTAATTCACCCCTCCACTTT | CASRGSTYLNSPLHF | TRBJ1-6 | - | - | 15 | TRBV19
TGTGCCAGCAGTCGAAGCGGGAGAGCCTACGAGCAGTACTTC | CASSRSGRAYEQYF | TRBJ2-7 | - | TRBD2 | 14 | TRBV27
TGTGCCAGCAGTTATCAGGGGGCTGGAAACACCATATATTTT | CASSYQGAGNTIYF | TRBJ1-3 | - | TRBD1 | 14 | TRBV6-1
TGTGCCAGCAGTTCAATGGACAGTAATCAGCCCCAGCATTTT | CASSSMDSNQPQHF | TRBJ1-5 | - | - | 14 | TRBV27
TGCGCCAGCAGCTTGGACAGCCGCACCTCTGGAAACACCATATATTTT | CASSLDSRTSGNTIYF | TRBJ1-3 | - | - | 16 | TRBV5-1
TGTGCCAGGGGTAGCGGGGGACCTAACAATGAGCAGTTCTTC | CARGSGGPNNEQFF | TRBJ2-1 | - | TRBD2 | 14 | TRBV2
TGTGCCAGCAGGGACAGGGGGCAAGTTTCCGGGGAGCTGTTTTTT | CASRDRGQVSGELFF | TRBJ2-2 | - | TRBD1 | 15 | TRBV5-8
TGCGCCAGCAGTGATAGTCGGGGAGGGCCAGATACGCAGTATTTT | CASSDSRGGPDTQYF | TRBJ2-3 | - | TRBD2 | 15 | TRBV10-1
TGTGCCAGCAGCTTAGTTGGACAGGACTATGGCTACACCTTC | CASSLVGQDYGYTF | TRBJ1-2 | - | TRBD1 | 14 | TRBV7-2
TGTGCCAGTAGTATTTCTGAGCAAGAGACCCAGTACTTC | CASSISEQETQYF | TRBJ2-5 | - | - | 13 | TRBV19
TGTGCCTGGAGTAACAGTTTTAGCTCCTATAATTCACCCCTCCACTTT | CAWSNSFSSYNSPLHF | TRBJ1-6 | - | - | 16 | TRBV30
TGTGCCAGTCGAGGCCAGACAGGGTCCGGAAACACCATATATTTT | CASRGQTGSGNTIYF | TRBJ1-3 | - | TRBD1 | 15 | TRBV19
TGTGCCAGCAGTTTGGGGTTTGGCTATGGCTACACCTTC | CASSLGFGYGYTF | TRBJ1-2 | - | - | 13 | TRBV27
TGTGCCTGGAGGGAGACAGGGGGGAATAATGAAAAACTGTTTTTT | CAWRETGGNNEKLFF | TRBJ1-4 | - | TRBD1 | 15 | TRBV30
TGTGCCACCAGCATGGTAACCGGGACAGGGGAATCACCCCTCCACTTT | CATSMVTGTGESPLHF | TRBJ1-6 | - | TRBD1 | 16 | TRBV15
TGTGCCAGCAGCATACAAGCCACGGCAGCAAATTCACCCCTCCACTTT | CASSIQATAANSPLHF | TRBJ1-6 | - | - | 16 | TRBV7-2
TGTGCCAGTAGTCCCGGGAGGGCAAAGTTGTTCGCCTACGAGCAGTACTTC | CASSPGRAKLFAYEQYF | TRBJ2-7 | - | TRBD2 | 17 | TRBV19
TGTGCCAGCAGGGGGGGCAGGGGCACATTTTCTGGGGCCAACGTCCTGACTTTC | CASRGGRGTFSGANVLTF | TRBJ2-6 | - | - | 18 | TRBV28
TGTGCCAGCAGCTTTCCCTCCGAATTTGGGGGGGAGCAGTTCTTC | CASSFPSEFGGEQFF | TRBJ2-1 | - | - | 15 | TRBV7-2
TGTGCCAGCAGGTCACAGGGTGGTGGTACTGAAGCTTTCTTT | CASRSQGGGTEAFF | TRBJ1-1 | - | - | 14 | TRBV2
TGTGCCACCAGAGGACAGTCCTACGAGCAGTACTTC | CATRGQSYEQYF | TRBJ2-7 | once | - | 12 | TRBV18
TGTGCCAGCAGTGAACGAGCCGGGGTAGTATCACCCCTCCACTTT | CASSERAGVVSPLHF | TRBJ1-6 | - | - | 15 | TRBV6-1
TGTGCCAGCAGCTTGGGACAGATCTATCAGCCCCAGCATTTT | CASSLGQIYQPQHF | TRBJ1-5 | - | TRBD1 | 14 | TRBV7-2
TGTGCCAGCAGCCCCTCGGCGATAGAGGTGGCCACTCGCACAGATACGCAGTATTTT | CASSPSAIEVATRTDTQYF | TRBJ2-3 | - | - | 19 | TRBV5-4
TGTGCCATCAGACCTAGCGGGGGGATTGATGAGCAGTTCTTC | CAIRPSGGIDEQFF | TRBJ2-1 | once | TRBD2 | 14 | TRBV10-3
TGCGCCAGCAGCCCGCGGGGACAGGGGACCCTCGAGCAGTACTTC | CASSPRGQGTLEQYF | TRBJ2-7 | - | TRBD1 | 15 | TRBV5-1
TGTGCCAGCAGCCGAGTGGGGGACGAGCAGTACTTC | CASSRVGDEQYF | TRBJ2-7 | few | - | 12 | TRBV7-9
TGTGCCAGCAGTAACCGGGGGGCGAGCACAGATACGCAGTATTTT | CASSNRGASTDTQYF | TRBJ2-3 | - | - | 15 | TRBV27
TGTGCCTGGAGCCCGGGACAGGGAAACACAGATACGCAGTATTTT | CAWSPGQGNTDTQYF | TRBJ2-3 | - | TRBD1 | 15 | TRBV30
TGTGCCAGCAGTTACTCGTTCGTAGAGACCCAGTACTTC | CASSYSFVETQYF | TRBJ2-5 | - | - | 13 | TRBV6-5
TGTGCCACCGGGGGCGGGGGGACTCAGCCCCAGCATTTT | CATGGGGTQPQHF | TRBJ1-5 | - | - | 13 | TRBV10-3
TGCGCCAGCAGCCAAGAATGGGACCACGAGCAGTACTTC | CASSQEWDHEQYF | TRBJ2-7 | - | - | 13 | TRBV4-1
TGCGCCAGCAGTGTAGTGACAGGTAGCACAGATACGCAGTATTTT | CASSVVTGSTDTQYF | TRBJ2-3 | - | - | 15 | TRBV10-2
TGTGCCAGCAGTCCGGACAGGGATAACTATGGCTACACCTTC | CASSPDRDNYGYTF | TRBJ1-2 | once | TRBD1 | 14 | TRBV2
TGTGCCAGCAGGTTCTCAGGGGTTAATTCACCCCTCCACTTT | CASRFSGVNSPLHF | TRBJ1-6 | - | - | 14 | TRBV2